A single sample is the source of the 6 T cell receptor beta chains below, sequenced in a study of glioma-infiltrating T cells. TCR alpha and beta CDR3 regions were amplified from RNA using iRepertoire nested multiplex PCR. TCRdb reanalysed the multiplex PCR reads using MiXCR and keeps one entry per CDR3 protein. Of 95,000 to 110,000 distinct CDR3 sequences in the sample, about 30% were seen once. Sample: glioma tissue, nonneoplastic brain tissue, or PBMCs (not recorded which). The receptors come from a human donor with low-grade glioma or glioblastoma, undergoing nonglioma brain surgery, or in good health (not recorded which).

This clonotype occurred many times. V and J are TRBV6-1 and TRBJ2-7; TRBD1 aligns across 9 bases. Germline V gene data show CDR1 as MNHNS and CDR2 as SASEGT. The CDR3 has 18 amino acids. V shed 7 bases, J shed 1 base, and the junction held 17 bases outside the gene matches. The CDR3 DNA reads as TGTGCCAGCACCCGCGCGCCGGAATCCGGGACAGGGTCCTACGAGCAGTACTTC. This gives the protein CASTRAPESGTGSYEQYF.

At least ten counts were recorded for this clonotype. The chain has TRBV4-3 and TRBJ2-7; possibly TRBD1 for D (5 bases). Trimming left V 4 bases short and J 0 bases short, with 10 bases between. The CDR3 sequence is 14 residues long. Per germline, CDR1 LGHNA and CDR2 YSLEER. The CDR3 DNA reads TGCGCCAGCAGCCTCGACAGAAGCTCCTACGAGCAGTACTTC. Translated, it gives CASSLDRSSYEQYF.

In this sample, this clonotype turned up a few times. The chain carries TRBV4-3 and TRBJ1-2; tentative D call: TRBD1 (6 bases). In germline, CDR1 is LGHNA, CDR2 YSLEER. Trimming took 1 base from V and 5 from J, leaving 14 bases between them. The CDR3 consists of 15 residues. This CDR3 reads CASSQGGGQGYGYTF. Here the CDR3 DNA reads TGCGCCAGCAGCCAAGGTGGAGGCCAGGGGTATGGCTACACCTTC.

The chain has TRBV5-1 and TRBJ2-1; D is unresolved. The CDR3 contains 13 residues. Trimming removed 0 bases at V and 6 bases at J, with 7 bases between. The germline V gene has CDR1 SGHRS and CDR2 YFSETQ. CDR3 residues: CASSLEGRNEQFF. In DNA, the CDR3 is TGCGCCAGCAGCTTGGAAGGGCGCAATGAGCAGTTCTTC.

A remark on this clonotype: The junction and the germline gene differ at one end; a read error may be behind it. The chain couples TRBV29-1 to TRBJ1-6, with unresolved D. This CDR3 has 11 amino acids. The germline CDR1 and CDR2 sequences are SQVTM and ANQGSEA. This CDR3 reads CSVEERSPLNF. DNA for the CDR3: TGCAGCGTTGAAGAAAGGTCACCCCTCAACTTT.

The chain employs TRBV5-4 and TRBJ1-5; the D is unclear. CDR1 and CDR2 (germline): SGHNT, YYREEE (reference sequence). V dropped 0 bases and J dropped 3 bases, with 10 bases sitting between them. This CDR3 is built from 15 residues. CDR3 nucleotide sequence: TGTGCCAGCAGCTTGGATTTGAGTACCAATCAGCCCCAGCATTTT. It specifies CASSLDLSTNQPQHF.